The 2 T cell receptor beta chains presented below share a single source sample, sequenced in a study of T cells in Graves' hyperthyroidism and ophthalmopathy. The source material, RNA transcripts, was used to amplify TCR beta CDR3 regions. HTBI primers were the set used in a first-round RT-PCR of the TCR CDR3. Each CDR3 protein is one row after TCRdb ran MiXCR on the multiplex PCR reads. The sample has approximately 28,000 distinct CDR3 sequences, around 40% seen once; the top ten hold about 9.3%. The sample comprised blood. These receptors were taken from a young woman with Graves' hyperthyroidism.

This clonotype appeared many times. It may be a read error: a sequence one base away is much more abundant. The gene calls are TRBV20-1 and TRBJ2-6; maybe TRBD1 (6 bases). The CDR3 loop spans 16 amino acids. Looked up from germline, CDR1 is DFQATT and CDR2 is SNEGSKA (reference sequence). The CDR3 sequence is CSARDHTGSGADVLTF. CDR3 in DNA: TGCAGTGCTAGAGATCATACAGGGTCTGGGGCCGACGTCCTGACTTTC.

This clonotype was seen ten or more times. Because it lacks the conserved phenylalanine or tryptophan at the end, this CDR3 is likely a read error. The genes are TRBV6-1 and TRBJ2-5; 10 bases agree with TRBD2. After removal of 5 bases from V and 2 bases from J, the junction contained 8 bases not matched to a gene. The CDR3 runs to 16 residues. From germline, CDR1 is MNHNS and CDR2 SASEGT. The CDR3 is CASSRAGGPGQETQYL. The CDR3, as DNA: TGTGCCAGCAGTAGAGCGGGAGGGCCCGGTCAAGAGACCCAGTACCTC.